This T cell receptor (beta chain) was obtained from a study of a mutant IDH1 vaccine in newly diagnosed glioma. Looking at the study overall: Each patient was administered eight vaccinations, scheduled in weeks 1, 3, 5, 7, 11, 15, 19 and 23. First vaccine doses came 4-6 weeks after radiotherapy alone, or with temozolomide cycles.

The data were produced by immunoSEQ multiplex PCR, yet TCRdb's version contains in-frame clones alone and is incomplete. The sample lists 25,000 to 35,000 clones; 90% were seen once. The sample's time point: week 11, during vaccination. Doses comprised 300 ug of mutant IDH1 20-mer peptide each, plus topical imiquimod. The donors' diagnosis was new WHO grade 3 or 4 astrocytoma that was IDH1-mutant and ATRX-lost. The CDR3 runs to 8 residues. V lost 2 bases and J 14 bases, leaving 4 bases between the germline ends. The germline V gene encodes CDR1 SGHTS and CDR2 YDEGEE. As concerns this clone: The antigen is undetermined.

This sample comprised PBMCs, obtained from a glioma patient whose treatment included an IDH1 peptide vaccine. The chain employs TRBV5-8 and TRBJ1-2; D remains unclear. This receptor was taken from a man aged 18 to 30 with glioma. CDR3 nucleotide sequence: TGTGCCAGCAGCTTACGGACCTTC. Translation gives CASSLRTF. The entire variable domain, with the rest obtained from reference TRBV5-8 and TRBJ1-2, is as follows: EAGVTQSPTHLIKTRGQQATLRCSPISGHTSVYWYQQALGLGLQFLLWYDEGEERNRGNFPPRFSGRQFPNYSSELNVNALELEDSALYLCASSLRTFGSGTRLTVV.